This passage covers 17 T cell receptor beta chains from one sample sequenced in a study of blood T cell repertoires in COVID-19. Sequenced by immunoSEQ multiplex PCR; TCRdb stores in-frame clones only, minus some. The sample includes fewer than 250,000 clones, roughly nine tenths seen only once; the top ten take just over 0.7%. Sequencing was carried out using peripheral blood. All receptors come from a man in his forties or fifties with acute or convalescent COVID-19.

V and J are TRBV5-1 and TRBJ1-2; D might be TRBD1 (5 bases). Trimming stripped 1 base from V and 6 bases from J, with 16 bases between. From germline, CDR1 is SGHRS and CDR2 YFSETQ. The CDR3 is made up of 15 amino acids. The CDR3 here is CASSLSGRIGDGYTF. In DNA form, the CDR3 reads TGCGCCAGCAGCTTGTCGGGCAGAATAGGGGATGGCTACACCTTC.

The V gene is TRBV2, the J gene TRBJ1-6; D ambiguous. Germline V gene lookup returns CDR1 SNHLY and CDR2 FYNNEI. Trimming left V 7 bases short and J 0 bases short, with 10 bases between. The CDR3 loop spans 15 amino acids. The CDR3 bases are TGTGCCAGCAAGCCACCTAGCTCCTATAATTCACCCCTCCACTTT. It codes for CASKPPSSYNSPLHF.

The gene calls are TRBV6-5 and TRBJ2-1; 7 bases map to TRBD1. The CDR3 is made up of 15 amino acids. Trimming cost V 6 bases and J 2 bases; bases outside gene matches: 7. Germline V gives CDR1 MNHEY, CDR2 SVGAGI. The CDR3 DNA reads as TGTGCCAGCAGGAAGCGACAGGGAGCCTACAATGAGCAGTTCTTC. This encodes CASRKRQGAYNEQFF.

CDR3: CASRTSPHYEQYF. Here the CDR3 DNA reads TGCGCCAGCAGGACTAGTCCGCACTACGAGCAGTACTTC. The genes are TRBV10-1 and TRBJ2-7, with a possible D match to TRBD2 (6 bases). Trimming left V 6 bases short and J 3 bases short, with 12 bases between. The V gene's germline CDR1 is WNHNN and CDR2 SYGVQD (reference sequence). This CDR3 spans 13 amino acids.

The rearrangement uses TRBV4-3 and TRBJ2-5; the D gene is possibly TRBD1 (5 bases). Germline CDR1 is LGHNA and CDR2 is YSLEER. V lost 2 bases and J lost 4, with 14 bases in between. The CDR3 length is 15 residues. The CDR3 spells CASSQIIRQGETQYF. CDR3 coding DNA: TGCGCCAGCAGCCAAATCATCAGGCAGGGAGAGACCCAGTACTTC.

The gene calls are TRBV27 and TRBJ2-1; 15 nucleotides match TRBD2. The CDR3 contains 14 residues. The trim removed 3 bases at V and 14 bases at J, leaving 5 bases unmatched. Germline CDR1 reads MNHEY; CDR2 reads SMNVEV (reference sequence). This CDR3 is CASSFGLAGGPEFF. The CDR3 nucleotides read TGTGCCAGCAGTTTTGGACTAGCGGGAGGGCCGGAGTTCTTC.

CDR3 DNA: TGCGCCAGCAGCCAGACCCCCGCAGGGACTAATGAAAAACTGTTTTTT. It translates to CASSQTPAGTNEKLFF. The chain recombines TRBV4-3 with TRBJ1-4; D may be TRBD1 (5 bases). Deletions cut 3 bases from V and 2 bases from J, with 13 bases between. Germline CDR1 is LGHNA and CDR2 is YSLEER. This CDR3 comprises 16 residues.

The chain recombines TRBV27 with TRBJ2-3; 16 bases map to TRBD2. The CDR3 runs to 18 residues. Trimming removed 5 bases from V and 4 bases from J; junction bases left unmatched: 9. CDR1 and CDR2 from the germline V gene are MNHEY and SMNVEV (reference sequence). CDR3: CASSPGGLAGGWADTQYF. In DNA form, the CDR3 reads TGTGCCAGCAGTCCAGGGGGACTAGCGGGAGGGTGGGCAGATACGCAGTATTTT.

The V gene is TRBV4-3, the J gene TRBJ1-2; D not resolved. V shed 0 bases and J shed 1 base, with 6 bases lying between them. The CDR3 totals 14 residues. CDR1 is LGHNA, CDR2 YSLEER, per germline. The CDR3, as DNA: TGCGCCAGCAGCCAAGAGCGGGGTAACTATGGCTACACCTTC. It encodes CASSQERGNYGYTF.

V usage is TRBV20-1 and J usage is TRBJ2-3; TRBD1 might be the D (6 bases). The CDR3 is 14 residues long. Germline CDR1 is DFQATT and CDR2 is SNEGSKA (reference sequence). V lost 3 bases to trimming and J lost 2 bases, with 12 bases between them. The DNA for the CDR3 is TGCAGTGCTAGTAGGGGACAACCCACAGATACGCAGTATTTT. It translates to CSASRGQPTDTQYF.

The chain recombines TRBV7-9 with TRBJ2-3, with 11 positions matching TRBD2. Germline V CDR1 and CDR2: SEHNR, FQNEAQ (reference sequence). The ends lost 5 bases at V and 6 bases at J; junction bases unmatched: 16. The CDR3 spans 18 residues. CDR3: CASSRKGTSGFTLDTQYF. The CDR3 bases are TGTGCCAGCAGCCGGAAAGGGACTAGCGGCTTTACCTTGGATACGCAGTATTTT.

The chain links TRBV19 to TRBJ2-1; TRBD2 matches 9 bases. Germline V gives CDR1 LNHDA, CDR2 SQIVND (reference sequence). V gave up 11 bases and J gave up 6 bases; unmatched junction bases: 11. The CDR3 is 14 residues long. CDR3 residues: CASTGSGRGNEQFF. CDR3 in DNA: TGTGCCTCAACCGGTAGCGGGAGAGGCAATGAGCAGTTCTTC.

The chain is built from TRBV7-9 and TRBJ1-4; 7 bases are shared with TRBD1. Per the germline V gene, CDR1 is SEHNR and CDR2 is FQNEAQ (reference sequence). J lost 5 bases, V lost 5 bases, and 8 bases had no gene match. The CDR3 loop spans 15 amino acids. CDR3 loop: CASSQATGTNEKLFF. The CDR3 DNA reads as TGTGCCAGCAGCCAGGCGACAGGGACGAATGAAAAACTGTTTTTT.

J is TRBJ1-2 and V is TRBV18; 7 nucleotides line up with TRBD1. Germline V lookup: CDR1 KGHSH, CDR2 LQKENI. This CDR3 is built from 15 residues. The trim removed 2 bases at V and 7 bases at J, leaving 10 bases unmatched. The chain's CDR3 is CASSPESHRGAGYTF. CDR3 nucleotides: TGTGCCAGCTCACCAGAGTCTCACAGGGGTGCTGGCTACACCTTC.

This clone was found a few times. The J gene is TRBJ2-7, the V gene TRBV10-3, with 9 positions matching TRBD2. Germline loops: CDR1 ENHRY, CDR2 SYGVKD. The CDR3 runs 14 residues. J gave up 5 bases and V 5 bases, and 7 bases lay outside the gene matches. The CDR3 is CAISRSGSSDEQYF. Here the CDR3 DNA reads TGTGCCATCAGTCGTAGCGGGAGCTCTGACGAGCAGTACTTC.

The chain carries TRBV23-1 and TRBJ2-7; tentative D call: TRBD1 (6 bases). TRBV23-1 is an ORF for which the function is uncertain. V gave up 0 bases and J gave up 7 bases, with 13 bases separating them. The CDR3 totals 14 residues. The CDR3 coding sequence is TGCGCCAGCAGTCAATCACAGGGATGGGGGGAGCAGTACTTC. Translation gives CASSQSQGWGEQYF.

The chain combines TRBV18 with TRBJ2-4; TRBD1 is a possible D gene (5 bases). Between the trimmed V and J ends, which lost 5 bases and 7 bases, there was a span of 9 bases. CDR1 KGHSH and CDR2 LQKENI come from the germline V gene. This CDR3 is 12 amino acids long. CDR3 DNA sequence: TGTGCCAGCTCAACAACAGGCAACATTCAGTACTTC. Amino acids: CASSTTGNIQYF.